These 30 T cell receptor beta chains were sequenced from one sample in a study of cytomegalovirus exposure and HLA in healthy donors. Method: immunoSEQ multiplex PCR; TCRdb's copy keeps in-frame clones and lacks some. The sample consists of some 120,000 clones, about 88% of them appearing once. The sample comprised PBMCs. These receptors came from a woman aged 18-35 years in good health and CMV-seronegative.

The CDR3 sequence is CASSVALSEQFF. The CDR3 DNA follows: TGTGCCAGCAGCGTTGCCTTGAGTGAGCAGTTCTTC. The rearrangement joins TRBV9 to TRBJ2-1; the D is unclear. V was trimmed by 2 bases and J by 9 bases, leaving 9 bases between them. Germline CDR1 SGDLS, CDR2 YYNGEE. The CDR3 is made up of 12 amino acids. The full variable domain, its missing parts supplied by reference TRBV9 and TRBJ2-1, is DSGVTQTPKHLITATGQRVTLRCSPRSGDLSVYWYQQSLDQGLQFLIQYYNGEERAKGNILERFSAQQFPDLHSELNLSSLELGDSALYFCASSVALSEQFFGPGTRLTVL.

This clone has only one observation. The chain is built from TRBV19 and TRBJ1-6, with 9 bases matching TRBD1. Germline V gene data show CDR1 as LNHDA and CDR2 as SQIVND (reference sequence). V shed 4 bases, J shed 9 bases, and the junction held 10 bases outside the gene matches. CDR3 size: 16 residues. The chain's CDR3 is CASSTLPGQGGSPLHF. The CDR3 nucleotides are TGTGCCAGTAGTACCCTGCCGGGACAGGGAGGTTCACCCCTCCACTTT.

The CDR3 sequence is CSVEDPGEAFF. The DNA of the CDR3 is TGCAGCGTTGAAGACCCGGGGGAAGCTTTCTTT. The chain is built from TRBV29-1 and TRBJ1-1, with no clear D. The germline V and J ends were trimmed by 0 bases and 8 bases, with 7 bases remaining between them. The CDR3 is made up of 11 amino acids. CDR1 is SQVTM, CDR2 ANQGSEA, per germline.

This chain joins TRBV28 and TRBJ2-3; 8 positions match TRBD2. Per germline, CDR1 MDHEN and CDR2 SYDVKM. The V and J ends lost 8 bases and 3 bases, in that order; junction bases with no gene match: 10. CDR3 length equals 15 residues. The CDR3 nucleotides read TGTGCCAGCTGCAAACCGGGACTAGAGACAGATACGCAGTATTTT. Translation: CASCKPGLETDTQYF. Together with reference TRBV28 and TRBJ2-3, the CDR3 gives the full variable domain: DVKVTQSSRYLVKRTGEKVFLECVQDMDHENMFWYRQDPGLGLRLIYFSYDVKMKEKGDIPEGYSVSREKKERFSLILESASTNQTSMYLCASCKPGLETDTQYFGPGTRLTVL.

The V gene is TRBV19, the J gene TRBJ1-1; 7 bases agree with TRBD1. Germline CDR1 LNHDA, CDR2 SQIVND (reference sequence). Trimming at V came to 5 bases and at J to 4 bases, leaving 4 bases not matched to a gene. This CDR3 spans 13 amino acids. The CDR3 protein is CASSEQGSTEAFF. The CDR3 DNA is TGTGCCAGTAGTGAACAGGGGAGCACTGAAGCTTTCTTT.

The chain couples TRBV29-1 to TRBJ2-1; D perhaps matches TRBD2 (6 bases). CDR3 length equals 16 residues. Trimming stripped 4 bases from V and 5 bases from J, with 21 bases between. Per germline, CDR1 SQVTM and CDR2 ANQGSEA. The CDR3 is CSVVDPLAELDNEQFF. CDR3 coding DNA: TGCAGCGTTGTGGACCCACTAGCCGAACTCGACAATGAGCAGTTCTTC.

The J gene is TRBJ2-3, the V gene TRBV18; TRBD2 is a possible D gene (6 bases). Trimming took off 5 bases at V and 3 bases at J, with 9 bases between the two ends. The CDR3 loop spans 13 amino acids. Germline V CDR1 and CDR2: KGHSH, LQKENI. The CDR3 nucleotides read TGTGCCAGCTCAACTGGAGGGACAGATACGCAGTATTTT. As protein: CASSTGGTDTQYF.

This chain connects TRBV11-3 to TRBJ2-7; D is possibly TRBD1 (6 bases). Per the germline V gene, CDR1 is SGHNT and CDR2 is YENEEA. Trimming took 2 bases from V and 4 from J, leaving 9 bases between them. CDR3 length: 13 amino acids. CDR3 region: CASSLSRGYEQYF. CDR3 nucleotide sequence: TGTGCCAGCAGCTTAAGCAGGGGATACGAGCAGTACTTC. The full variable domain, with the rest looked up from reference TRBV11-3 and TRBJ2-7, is EAGVVQSPRYKIIEKKQPVAFWCNPISGHNTLYWYLQNLGQGPELLIRYENEEAVDDSQLPKDRFSAERLKGVDSTLKIQPAELGDSAVYLCASSLSRGYEQYFGPGTRLTVT.

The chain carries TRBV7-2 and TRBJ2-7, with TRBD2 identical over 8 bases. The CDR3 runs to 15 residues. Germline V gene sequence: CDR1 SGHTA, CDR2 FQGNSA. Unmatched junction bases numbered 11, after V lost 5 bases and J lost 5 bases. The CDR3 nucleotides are TGTGCCAGCAGCCTTACGCCGGGAGCGGGGGACGAGCAGTACTTC. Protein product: CASSLTPGAGDEQYF.

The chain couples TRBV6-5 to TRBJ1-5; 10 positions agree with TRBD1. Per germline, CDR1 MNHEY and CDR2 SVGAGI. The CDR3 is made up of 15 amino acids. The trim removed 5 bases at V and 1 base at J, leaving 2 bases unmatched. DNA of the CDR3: TGTGCCAGCAGTCGGGACAGGGGAAGCAATCAGCCCCAGCATTTT. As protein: CASSRDRGSNQPQHF.

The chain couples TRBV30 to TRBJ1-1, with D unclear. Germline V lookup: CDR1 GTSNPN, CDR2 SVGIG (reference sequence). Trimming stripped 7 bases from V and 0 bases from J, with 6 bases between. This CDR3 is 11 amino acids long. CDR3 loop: CASTVNTEAFF. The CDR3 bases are TGTGCCTCTACAGTGAACACTGAAGCTTTCTTT.

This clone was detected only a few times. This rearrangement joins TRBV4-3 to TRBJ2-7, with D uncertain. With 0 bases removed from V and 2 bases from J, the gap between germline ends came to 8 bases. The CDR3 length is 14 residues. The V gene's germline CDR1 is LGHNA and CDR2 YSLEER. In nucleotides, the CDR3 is TGCGCCAGCAGCCAAGACTACCTAACCTACGAGCAGTACTTC. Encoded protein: CASSQDYLTYEQYF.

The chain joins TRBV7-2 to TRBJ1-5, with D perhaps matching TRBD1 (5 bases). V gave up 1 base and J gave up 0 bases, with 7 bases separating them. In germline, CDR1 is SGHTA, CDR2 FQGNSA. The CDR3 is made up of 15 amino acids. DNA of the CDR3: TGTGCCAGCAGCTTAGGACAGCCTAGCAATCAGCCCCAGCATTTT. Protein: CASSLGQPSNQPQHF.

The CDR3 coding sequence is TGCGCCAGCAGCCAAGTGAGTAGCAATGAGCAGTTCTTC. Translated: CASSQVSSNEQFF. The chain couples TRBV4-3 to TRBJ2-1; D gene unclear. Germline assignment: CDR1 LGHNA and CDR2 YSLEER. This CDR3 has 13 amino acids. V lost 1 base and J lost 6, with 7 bases in between.

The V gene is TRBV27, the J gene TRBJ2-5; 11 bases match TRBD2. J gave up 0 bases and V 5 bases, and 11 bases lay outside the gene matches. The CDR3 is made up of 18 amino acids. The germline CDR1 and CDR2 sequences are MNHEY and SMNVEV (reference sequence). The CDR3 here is CASSLSSLAGVYQETQYF. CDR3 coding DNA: TGTGCCAGCAGTCTTTCCTCACTAGCGGGAGTGTACCAAGAGACCCAGTACTTC.

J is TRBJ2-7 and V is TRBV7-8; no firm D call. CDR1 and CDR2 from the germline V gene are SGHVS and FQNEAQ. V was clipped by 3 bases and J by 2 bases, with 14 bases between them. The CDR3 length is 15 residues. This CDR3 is CASSLLFAITYEQYF. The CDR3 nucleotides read TGTGCCAGCAGCTTGCTGTTCGCTATTACCTACGAGCAGTACTTC.

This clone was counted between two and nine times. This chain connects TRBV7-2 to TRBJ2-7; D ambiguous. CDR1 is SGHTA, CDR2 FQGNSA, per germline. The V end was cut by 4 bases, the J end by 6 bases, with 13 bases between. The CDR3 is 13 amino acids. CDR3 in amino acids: CASSSSLPPEQYF. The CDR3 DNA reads TGTGCCAGCAGCTCAAGTCTACCTCCCGAGCAGTACTTC.

The CDR3 sequence: CASSQGTSGNEQFF. Written as DNA, the CDR3 is TGCGCCAGCAGCCAAGGGACTAGCGGAAATGAGCAGTTCTTC. The chain is built from TRBV5-1 and TRBJ2-1, with 11 bases identical to TRBD2. J gave up 7 bases and V 4 bases, and 4 bases lay outside the gene matches. There are 14 residues in the CDR3. Germline lookup yields CDR1 SGHRS and CDR2 YFSETQ.

In DNA, the CDR3 is TGTGCCTGGAGTGTACCCCTCAGGACTAGCGGGATCAATCGTGGGGAGCAGTACTTC. Encoded protein: CAWSVPLRTSGINRGEQYF. The V and J genes are TRBV30 and TRBJ2-7; 12 bases are shared with TRBD2. The CDR3 length is 19 residues. CDR1 and CDR2 from the germline V gene are GTSNPN and SVGIG (reference sequence). Unmatched junction bases numbered 19, after V lost 0 bases and J lost 7 bases.

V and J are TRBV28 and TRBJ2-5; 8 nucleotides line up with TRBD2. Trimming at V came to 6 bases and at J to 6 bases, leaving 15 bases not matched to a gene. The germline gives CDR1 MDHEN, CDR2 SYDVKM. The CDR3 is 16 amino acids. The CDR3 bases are TGTGCCAGCAGCCCTCTCGGAGGACTAGCTCTAAAGACCCAGTACTTC. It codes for CASSPLGGLALKTQYF.

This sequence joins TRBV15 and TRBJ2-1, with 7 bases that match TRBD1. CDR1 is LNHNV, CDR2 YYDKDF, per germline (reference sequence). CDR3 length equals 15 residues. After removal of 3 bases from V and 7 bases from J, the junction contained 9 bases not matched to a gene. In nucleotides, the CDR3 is TGTGCCACCAGCAGGGGTGGACAGGACTTAAATGAGCAGTTCTTC. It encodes CATSRGGQDLNEQFF.

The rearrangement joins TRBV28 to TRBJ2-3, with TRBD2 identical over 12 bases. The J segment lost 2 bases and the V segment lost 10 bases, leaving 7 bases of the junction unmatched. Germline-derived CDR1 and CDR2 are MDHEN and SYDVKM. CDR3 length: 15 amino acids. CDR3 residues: CATKRTSGNTDTQYF. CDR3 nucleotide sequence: TGTGCCACCAAAAGGACTAGCGGGAACACAGATACGCAGTATTTT.

CDR3 amino acids: CASRLLQGKGPDTQYF. As DNA, the CDR3 is TGTGCCAGTAGGTTATTACAGGGAAAAGGGCCAGATACGCAGTATTTT. The V gene is TRBV19, the J gene TRBJ2-3; D perhaps matches TRBD1 (6 bases). Germline CDR1 and CDR2: LNHDA and SQIVND (reference sequence). Trimming shortened V by 6 bases and J by 4 bases, and 20 bases separated the two germline ends. The CDR3 spans 16 residues.

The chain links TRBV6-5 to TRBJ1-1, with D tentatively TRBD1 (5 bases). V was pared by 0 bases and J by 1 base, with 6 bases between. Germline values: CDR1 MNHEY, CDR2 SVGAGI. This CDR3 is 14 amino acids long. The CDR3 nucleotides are TGTGCCAGCAGTTACTCACAGGAGAACACTGAAGCTTTCTTT. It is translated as CASSYSQENTEAFF.

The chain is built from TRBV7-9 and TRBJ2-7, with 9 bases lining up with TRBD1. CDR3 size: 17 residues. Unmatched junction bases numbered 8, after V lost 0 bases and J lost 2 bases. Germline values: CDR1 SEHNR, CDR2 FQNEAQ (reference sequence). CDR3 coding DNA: TGTGCCAGCAGCTTAGCGAAGGGACAGGGAAACCCCTACGAGCAGTACTTC. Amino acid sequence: CASSLAKGQGNPYEQYF.

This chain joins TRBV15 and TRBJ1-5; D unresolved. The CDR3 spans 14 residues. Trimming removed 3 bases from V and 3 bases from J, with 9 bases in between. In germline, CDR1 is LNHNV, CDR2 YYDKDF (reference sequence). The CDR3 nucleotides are TGTGCCACCAGCAGCACGGGGTACAATCAGCCCCAGCATTTT. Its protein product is CATSSTGYNQPQHF.

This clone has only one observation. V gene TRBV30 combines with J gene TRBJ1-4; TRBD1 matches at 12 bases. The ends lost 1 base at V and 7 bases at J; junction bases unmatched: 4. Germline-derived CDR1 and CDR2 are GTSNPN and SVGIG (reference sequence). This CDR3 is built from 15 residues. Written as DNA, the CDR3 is TGTGCCTGGAGTGGGGGGACAGGGGGCATTGAAAAACTGTTTTTT. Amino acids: CAWSGGTGGIEKLFF.

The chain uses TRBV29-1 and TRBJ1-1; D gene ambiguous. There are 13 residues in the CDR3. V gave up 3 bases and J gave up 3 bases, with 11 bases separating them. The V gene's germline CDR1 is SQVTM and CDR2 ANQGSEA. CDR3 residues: CSVDQGGYTEAFF. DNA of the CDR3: TGCAGCGTTGATCAAGGCGGGTACACTGAAGCTTTCTTT.

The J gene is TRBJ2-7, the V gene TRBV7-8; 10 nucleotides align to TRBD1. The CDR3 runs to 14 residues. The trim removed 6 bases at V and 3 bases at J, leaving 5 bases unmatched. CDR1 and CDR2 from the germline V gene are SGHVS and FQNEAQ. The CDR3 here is CASSPGQGIYEQYF. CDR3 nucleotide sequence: TGTGCCAGCAGTCCGGGACAGGGGATCTACGAGCAGTACTTC. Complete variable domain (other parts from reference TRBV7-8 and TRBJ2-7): GAGVSQSPRYKVAKRGQDVALRCDPISGHVSLFWYQQALGQGPEFLTYFQNEAQLDKSGLPSDRFFAERPEGSVSTLKIQRTQQEDSAVYLCASSPGQGIYEQYFGPGTRLTVT.

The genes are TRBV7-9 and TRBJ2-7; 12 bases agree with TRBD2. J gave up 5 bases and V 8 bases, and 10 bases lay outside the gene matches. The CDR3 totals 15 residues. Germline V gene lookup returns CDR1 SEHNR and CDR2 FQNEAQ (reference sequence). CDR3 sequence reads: CASEKDGLAGNEQYF. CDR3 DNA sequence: TGTGCCAGCGAAAAAGATGGACTAGCGGGAAACGAGCAGTACTTC.